The present entry profiles one TCR beta chain with its context. Generated by immunoSEQ multiplex PCR, the TCRdb table keeps only in-frame clones and is missing some. The sample shows hundreds of thousands of clones, approximately 96% of them seen only once. These data originate in a study of shared clonotypes between healthy human individuals. The CDR3 extends over 14 amino acids. Losses at the gene ends were 5 bases for V and 3 bases for J; bases not matched to a gene: 4. CDR1 MNHEY and CDR2 SMNVEV come from the germline V gene (reference sequence). Naivety among CD8 cells was defined by CD45RO negativity and positive CCR7 selection, thereby excluding terminally differentiated effector memory CD45RA+ cells.

Sequencing was carried out using naive CD8+ T cells sorted from blood. This sequence joins TRBV27 and TRBJ2-1; 7 nucleotides match TRBD1. The origin of this receptor is a woman aged 25 to 39 in good health. The CDR3 DNA reads as TGTGCCAGCAGTCTGACAGGGAACTACAATGAGCAGTTCTTC. This translates into CASSLTGNYNEQFF.